The entry that follows covers one T cell receptor beta chain sequence. The limits of the CDR3 on the DNA are not certain, so only TCRdb's listed CDR3 is given. TCRdb re-derived calls from the 5' RACE reads in MiXCR, one entry per CDR3 protein. Among 150,000 or so distinct CDR3 sequences listed, under 35% were seen once. This sample was included in a study of CD8 T cells in ankylosing spondylitis. Sequenced material: synovial fluid, either unsorted or a sorted T cell fraction (not recorded which). The origin of this receptor is a male donor with ankylosing spondylitis.

The CDR3 protein is CASSVGPGVREGYTF. The rearrangement uses TRBV9 and TRBJ1-2; the table's D call, TRBD1, was not checked against the DNA. The CDR3 has 15 residues if both end residues are counted. The germline V gene has CDR1 SGDLS and CDR2 YYNGEE.